The 11 T cell receptor beta chains in this list originate from one sample, sequenced in a study of T cell responses to AZD1222 COVID-19 vaccine. Sequencing was performed with immunoSEQ multiplex PCR; in TCRdb, only in-frame clones are kept and a portion is missing. The table records about 150,000 clones, 89% of them present only once. The material was peripheral blood, obtained on day 0 of AZD1222 vaccination. Receptors were obtained from an adult in good health.

About this clone: At one of its ends the junction is not consistent with the germline gene, which may arise from a read error. The V gene is TRBV4-2, the J gene TRBJ1-2, with D possibly matching TRBD1 (6 bases). Germline CDR1 is LGHNA and CDR2 is YNFKEQ. The length of the CDR3 is 11 residues. The CDR3, as DNA: TGTGCCAGCAGCCAAGGAAGGGGACACCGATTC. Its translation: CASSQGRGHRF.

The rearrangement links TRBV7-8 to TRBJ2-7, with 8 positions matching TRBD2. Germline V gene lookup returns CDR1 SGHVS and CDR2 FQNEAQ. Germline trimming cut 5 bases from V and 4 bases from J; bases unmatched to any gene: 7. The length of the CDR3 is 14 residues. CDR3 region: CASSRSGISYEQYF. CDR3 coding DNA: TGTGCCAGCAGCCGTAGCGGGATTAGTTACGAGCAGTACTTC.

The chain is built from TRBV28 and TRBJ2-2, with TRBD1 matching 8 bases. The length of the CDR3 is 14 residues. The germline CDR1 and CDR2 sequences are MDHEN and SYDVKM. Trimming at V came to 6 bases and at J to 6 bases, leaving 6 bases not matched to a gene. The CDR3 loop reads CASRGTGGSGELFF. CDR3 sequence (DNA): TGTGCCAGCAGGGGGACAGGAGGGTCCGGGGAGCTGTTTTTT.

This chain links TRBV15 with TRBJ1-5, with a possible D match to TRBD1 (5 bases). The CDR3 length is 18 residues. Germline V CDR1 and CDR2: LNHNV, YYDKDF (reference sequence). Trimming took off 1 base at V and 0 bases at J, with 16 bases between the two ends. CDR3 protein: CATSRAHGGGYSNQPQHF. Written as DNA, the CDR3 is TGTGCCACCAGCAGAGCTCATGGGGGGGGATATAGCAATCAGCCCCAGCATTTT.

The V gene is TRBV27, the J gene TRBJ2-7, with TRBD2 matching over 7 bases. V trimming: 6 bases; J trimming: 4 bases; junction bases outside the gene matches: 12. The CDR3 has 15 residues. CDR1 is MNHEY, CDR2 SMNVEV, per germline (reference sequence). The CDR3 DNA sequence: TGTGCCAGCAGGATATCGGGAGGAGCCAAGTACGAGCAGTACTTC. Amino acid sequence: CASRISGGAKYEQYF.

The chain couples TRBV11-2 to TRBJ2-3, with 9 bases identical to TRBD2. Germline loops: CDR1 SGHAT, CDR2 FQNNGV. This CDR3 is built from 17 residues. V shed 1 base, J shed 7 bases, and the junction held 12 bases outside the gene matches. The CDR3 bases are TGTGCCAGCAGCTTAGTTGCTAGCGGGACAATGCTTTATACGCAGTATTTT. Translated, it gives CASSLVASGTMLYTQYF.

A single count supports this clone. The gene calls are TRBV18 and TRBJ1-4; D might be TRBD1 (5 bases). The CDR3 has 15 amino acids. V lost 6 bases, J lost 7 bases, and 18 bases lay in between. Germline V CDR1 and CDR2: KGHSH, LQKENI. The CDR3, as DNA: TGTGCCAGCTCCCACGCCTGGGGCCGTAGTGAAAAACTGTTTTTT. Translating gives CASSHAWGRSEKLFF.

The sample holds one count of this clone. V and J are TRBV3-1 (or the pseudogene TRBV3-2) and TRBJ1-6; unclear D gene. The V end lost 1 base, the J end lost 9 bases, and 10 bases lay between the germline ends. This CDR3 spans 14 amino acids. The germline CDR1 and CDR2 sequences are LGHDT and YNNKEL (reference sequence). The DNA of the CDR3 is TGTGCCAGCAGCCAAGTGGGCAGCCTTTCACCCCTCCACTTT. Translating it yields CASSQVGSLSPLHF.

V and J are TRBV30 and TRBJ1-2; D is uncertain. The CDR3 has 13 residues. Trimming cost V 5 bases and J 6 bases, with 16 bases left between them. Looked up from germline, CDR1 is GTSNPN and CDR2 is SVGIG (reference sequence). For the CDR3, the DNA is TGTGCCTGGGGCGCGAAGGGCGGGAATGGCTACACCTTC. Translation: CAWGAKGGNGYTF.

The rearrangement uses TRBV19 and TRBJ1-1; 9 nucleotides line up with TRBD1. Germline V gene lookup returns CDR1 LNHDA and CDR2 SQIVND (reference sequence). This CDR3 contains 16 residues. Trimming took 5 bases from V and 0 from J; bases not matched to a gene: 7. This chain's CDR3 is CASSRGDRVVNTEAFF. CDR3 nucleotide sequence: TGTGCCAGTAGTCGAGGGGACAGGGTCGTGAACACTGAAGCTTTCTTT.

The chain links TRBV24-1 to TRBJ2-1, with 7 bases matching TRBD2. The CDR3 has 13 amino acids. Losses at the gene ends were 9 bases for V and 3 bases for J; bases not matched to a gene: 4. The V gene's germline CDR1 is KGHDR and CDR2 SFDVKD. The CDR3 bases are TGTGCCACCTCTCGCGGGGGCTACAATGAGCAGTTCTTC. Translating it yields CATSRGGYNEQFF.